The 12 T cell receptor beta chains in this list originate from one sample, sequenced in a study of tumor-infiltrating lymphocytes in primary liver carcinoma. The template, approximately 500 ng total RNA, yielded TCR beta cDNA made with a constant-region primer. Amplification in three nested multiplex PCR rounds with slightly modified ARM-PCR gave rise to TCR beta libraries. Running 10 cycles apiece, the first two PCR rounds relied on TRBV1-TRBV30 forward primers together with a C-beta reverse primer. TCRdb reprocessed the multiplex PCR reads with MiXCR, giving one entry per CDR3 protein. Of hundreds of thousands of distinct CDR3 sequences detected, approximately 65% appear once; the ten largest clones hold about 8.4%. Germline DNA was also extracted, while the blood RNA originated from unsorted whole blood. Sequencing was carried out using peripheral blood. These receptors were taken from a man aged 40-50 years with primary liver carcinoma and hepatitis B virus infection.

This clonotype is a singleton in its sample. This sequence joins TRBV10-2 and TRBJ2-4; unclear D gene. Germline V CDR1 and CDR2: WSHSY, SAAADI. The CDR3 loop spans 14 amino acids. V lost 6 bases and J lost 1, with 10 bases in between. Written as DNA, the CDR3 is TGCGCCAGCAGAGCAACAGTGGCCAAAAACATTCAGTACTTC. Protein sequence: CASRATVAKNIQYF.

Regarding this clonotype: A read error is possible here, since a much larger clone lies one base away. The CDR3 sequence: CASSEGTRGRTDTQYF. The DNA of the CDR3 is TGCGCCAGCAGTGAGGGGACTAGAGGCCGCACAGATACGCAGTATTTT. The V call is TRBV10-2, the J call TRBJ2-3, with 8 bases identical to TRBD2. Trimming at V came to 2 bases and at J to 1 base, leaving 5 bases not matched to a gene. The CDR3 covers 16 residues. Germline V CDR1 and CDR2: WSHSY, SAAADI.

Worth noting for this clonotype: Since a much larger clone is just one base distant, this may be a read error. The chain joins TRBV4-1 to TRBJ1-1, with D perhaps matching TRBD1 (5 bases). V lost 8 bases, J lost 1 base, and 11 bases lay in between. The CDR3 is 13 residues long. CDR1 is MGHRA, CDR2 YSYEKL, per germline. As DNA, the CDR3 is TGCGCCAGCGGCCGAGGGGCGAACACTGAAGCTTTCTTT. This codes for CASGRGANTEAFF.

On this clonotype: A clone one base away is much larger, so this may be a read error. This chain links TRBV10-1 with TRBJ2-7, with 9 bases identical to TRBD2. Per the germline V gene, CDR1 is WNHNN and CDR2 is SYGVQD (reference sequence). This CDR3 region has 12 residues. DNA for the CDR3: TGCGCCAGTCCCGGGACTAGCTCAAAGCAGCACTTC. Translation gives CASPGTSSKQHF.

This clonotype came up a few times. CDR3 region: CASSQDRAMSVRELFF. For the CDR3, the DNA is TGTGCCAGCAGCCAAGATCGGGCTATGTCAGTCCGGGAGCTGTTTTTT. This sequence joins TRBV14 and TRBJ2-2; D is undetermined. Germline lookup yields CDR1 SGHDN and CDR2 FVKESK. The V gene lost 0 bases and the J gene lost 9 bases, with 17 bases spanning the gap. This CDR3 has 16 amino acids.

Note on this clonotype: This may come from a read error, since a much larger clone is one base off. The chain couples TRBV5-4 to TRBJ2-1; 7 bases map to TRBD1. The germline gives CDR1 SGHNT, CDR2 YYREEE (reference sequence). The CDR3 is 15 residues long. The CDR3 DNA sequence: TGTGCCAGCAGCTTGGACAGGGGAAACTACCATGAGCAGTTCTTC. It specifies CASSLDRGNYHEQFF.

Comments on this clonotype: No conserved phenylalanine or tryptophan ends this CDR3, so it is likely a read error. No DNA is shown, since the ends of the CDR3 on it are uncertain; the CDR3 is the one TCRdb lists. The chain couples TRBV6-6 to TRBJ1-1. The CDR3 spans 12 amino acids, including both terminal residues. CDR1 MNHNY and CDR2 SVGAGI come from the germline V gene (reference sequence). CDR3 in amino acids: CASSRFGTEASL.

To note about this clonotype: The junction departs from the called germline gene at one end, perhaps through a read error. The chain links TRBV12-5 to TRBJ2-5; D ambiguous. The CDR3 length is 13 residues. Germline assignment: CDR1 LGHNT and CDR2 FRNRAP. DNA for the CDR3: TGTGCTAGTCGACCTGCGGCTGAAGAGACACAGTACTTC. This sequence encodes CASRPAAEETQYF. Combining the CDR3 with reference TRBV12-5 and TRBJ2-5 gives the whole variable domain DARVTQTPRHKVTEMGQEVTMRCQPILGHNTVFWYRQTMMQGLELLAYFRNRAPLDDSGMPKDRFSAEMPDATLATLKIQPSEPRDSAVYFCASRPAAEETQYFGPGTRLLVL.

Concerning this clonotype: The conserved phenylalanine or tryptophan is not found at the CDR3 terminus, so this likely reflects a read error. V and J are TRBV5-6 and TRBJ1-2; the D gene is possibly TRBD1 (5 bases). The germline V gene encodes CDR1 SGHDT and CDR2 YYEEEE. Trimming removed 0 bases from V and 2 bases from J, with 20 bases in between. The length of the CDR3 is 18 residues. The CDR3 nucleotides are TGTGCCAGCAGCTTGGATCGTTCTTCCTCTCAGGGAAACTATGGCTACACCCTC. Amino acids: CASSLDRSSSQGNYGYTL.

Only one count was recorded for this clonotype. With a much larger clone just one base away, this may be a read error. The conserved phenylalanine or tryptophan normally closing the CDR3 is absent here, so this likely arose from a read error. The chain couples TRBV4-2 to TRBJ2-3, with D perhaps TRBD1 (6 bases). With 2 bases removed from V and 2 bases from J, the gap between germline ends came to 14 bases. Germline V lookup: CDR1 LGHNA, CDR2 YNFKEQ. The CDR3 has 16 residues. The CDR3 nucleotides read TGTGCCAGCAGCCAACCCCCAGGACAGAACACAGATACGCAGTATTTA. As protein: CASSQPPGQNTDTQYL.

The sample holds many counts of this clonotype. This chain connects TRBV7-9 to TRBJ2-5; 7 nucleotides agree with TRBD2. Per the germline V gene, CDR1 is SEHNR and CDR2 is FQNEAQ (reference sequence). CDR3 size: 12 residues. Trimming took 6 bases from V and 5 from J; bases not matched to a gene: 3. For the CDR3, the DNA is TGTGCCAGCAGTGGACTAGTGGAGACCCAGTACTTC. Residues: CASSGLVETQYF.

The chain has TRBV6-6 and TRBJ1-1, with D possibly matching TRBD1 (6 bases). Germline V gives CDR1 MNHNY, CDR2 SVGAGI (reference sequence). The CDR3 is made up of 14 amino acids. The CDR3 sequence: CASQTTGIKTEAFF. CDR3 DNA: TGTGCTAGCCAAACCACAGGGATCAAGACTGAAGCTTTCTTT.